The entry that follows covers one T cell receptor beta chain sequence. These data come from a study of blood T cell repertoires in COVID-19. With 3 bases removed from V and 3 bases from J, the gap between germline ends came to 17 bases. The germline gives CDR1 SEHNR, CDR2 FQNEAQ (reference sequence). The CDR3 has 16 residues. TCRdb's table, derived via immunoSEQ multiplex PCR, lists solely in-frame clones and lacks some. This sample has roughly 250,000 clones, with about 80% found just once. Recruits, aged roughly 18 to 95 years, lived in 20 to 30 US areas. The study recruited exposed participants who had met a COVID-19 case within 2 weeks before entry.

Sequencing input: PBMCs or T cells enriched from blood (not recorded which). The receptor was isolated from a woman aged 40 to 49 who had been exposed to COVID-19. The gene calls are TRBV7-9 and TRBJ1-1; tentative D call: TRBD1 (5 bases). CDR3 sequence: CASSLGWGRRDTEAFF. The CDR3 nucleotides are TGTGCCAGCAGCTTGGGGTGGGGCCGGAGGGACACTGAAGCTTTCTTT.